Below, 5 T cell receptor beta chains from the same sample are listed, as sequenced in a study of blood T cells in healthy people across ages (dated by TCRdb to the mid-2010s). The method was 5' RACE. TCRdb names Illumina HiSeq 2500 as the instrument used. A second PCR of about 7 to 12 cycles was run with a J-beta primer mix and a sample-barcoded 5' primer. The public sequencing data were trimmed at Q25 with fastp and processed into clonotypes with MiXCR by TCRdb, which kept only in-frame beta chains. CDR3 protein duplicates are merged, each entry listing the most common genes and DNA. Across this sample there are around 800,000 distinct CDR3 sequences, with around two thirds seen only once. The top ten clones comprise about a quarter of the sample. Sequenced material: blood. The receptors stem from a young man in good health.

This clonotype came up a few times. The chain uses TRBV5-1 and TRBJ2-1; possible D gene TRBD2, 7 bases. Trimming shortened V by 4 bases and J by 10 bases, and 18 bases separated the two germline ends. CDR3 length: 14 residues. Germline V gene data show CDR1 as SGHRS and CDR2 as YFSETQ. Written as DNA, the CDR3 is TGCGCCAGCAGCCGGGGGGCTTCACGGGACGAGCAGTTCTTC. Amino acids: CASSRGASRDEQFF.

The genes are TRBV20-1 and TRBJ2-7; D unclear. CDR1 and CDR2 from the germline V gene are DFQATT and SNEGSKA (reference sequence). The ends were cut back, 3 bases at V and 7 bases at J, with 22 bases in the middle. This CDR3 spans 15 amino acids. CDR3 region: CSASHLAASYNEQYF. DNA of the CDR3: TGCAGTGCTAGTCATCTGGCCGCCTCCTACAATGAGCAGTACTTC.

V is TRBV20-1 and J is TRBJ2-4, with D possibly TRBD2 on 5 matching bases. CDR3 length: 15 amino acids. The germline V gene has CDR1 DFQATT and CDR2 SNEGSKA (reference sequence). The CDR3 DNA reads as TGCAGCCACAATTCCGTCGGGGTTGGCAAAAACATTCAGTACTTC. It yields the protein CSHNSVGVGKNIQYF.

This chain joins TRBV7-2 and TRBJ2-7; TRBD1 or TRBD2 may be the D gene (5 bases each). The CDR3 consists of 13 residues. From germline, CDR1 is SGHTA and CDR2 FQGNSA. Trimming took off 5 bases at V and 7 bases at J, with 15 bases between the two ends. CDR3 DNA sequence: TGTGCCAGCAGCAGGGACCTAAACAATGAGCAGTACTTC. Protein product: CASSRDLNNEQYF.

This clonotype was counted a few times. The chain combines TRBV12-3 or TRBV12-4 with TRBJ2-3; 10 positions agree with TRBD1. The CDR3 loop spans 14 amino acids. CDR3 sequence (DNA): TGTGCTTCACAGGACAGGGGGGGCACAGATACGCAGTATTTT. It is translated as CASQDRGGTDTQYF.